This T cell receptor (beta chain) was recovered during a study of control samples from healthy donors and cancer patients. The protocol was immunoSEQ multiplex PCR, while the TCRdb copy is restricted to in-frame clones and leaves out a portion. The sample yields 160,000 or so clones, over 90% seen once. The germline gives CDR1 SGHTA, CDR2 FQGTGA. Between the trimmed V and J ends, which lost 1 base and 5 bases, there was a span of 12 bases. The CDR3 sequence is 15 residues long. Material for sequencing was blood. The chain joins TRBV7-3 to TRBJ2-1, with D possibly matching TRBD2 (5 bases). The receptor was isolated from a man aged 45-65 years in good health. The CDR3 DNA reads TGTGCCAGCAGCTTAAGGCTAGCAGAACACAATGAGCAGTTCTTC. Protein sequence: CASSLRLAEHNEQFF.